The clone carrying this TCR beta chain was picked up one time. Libraries were prepared by immunoSEQ multiplex PCR; TCRdb keeps only in-frame clonotypes and omits some of them. The sample contains about 40,000 clones, around 92% of which appear only once. The record originates from a study of graft-versus-host responses after intestinal transplantation. Whole-study context: For around three years after anti-thymocyte globulin induction, all recipients took tacrolimus and steroids.

The V gene's germline CDR1 is SGHDT and CDR2 YYEEEE. V lost 4 bases to trimming and J lost 4 bases, with 8 bases between them. CDR3 length: 12 residues. Sample: PBMCs, taken 260 to 280 days after transplant. V and J are TRBV5-6 and TRBJ1-1; D not resolved. The clonotype was recovered from a human patient who received an intestinal transplant, so some T cells may come from the graft donor. This CDR3 reads CASSIIGTEAFF. The DNA of the CDR3 is TGTGCCAGCAGCATTATAGGCACTGAAGCTTTCTTT.